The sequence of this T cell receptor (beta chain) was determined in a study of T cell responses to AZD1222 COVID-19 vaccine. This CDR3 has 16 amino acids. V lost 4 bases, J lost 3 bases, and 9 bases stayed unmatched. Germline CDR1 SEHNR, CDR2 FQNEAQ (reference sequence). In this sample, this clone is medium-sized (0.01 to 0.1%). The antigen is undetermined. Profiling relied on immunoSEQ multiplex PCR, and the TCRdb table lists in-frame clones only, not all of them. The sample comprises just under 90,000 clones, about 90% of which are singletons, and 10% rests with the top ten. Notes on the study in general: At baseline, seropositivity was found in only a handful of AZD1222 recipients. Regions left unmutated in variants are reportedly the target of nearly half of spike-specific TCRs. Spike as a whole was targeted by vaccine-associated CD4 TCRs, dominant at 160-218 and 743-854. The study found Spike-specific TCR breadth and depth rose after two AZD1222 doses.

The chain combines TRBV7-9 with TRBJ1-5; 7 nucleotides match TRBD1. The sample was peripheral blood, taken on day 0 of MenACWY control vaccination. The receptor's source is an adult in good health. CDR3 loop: CASSSTTGADNQPQHF. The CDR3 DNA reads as TGTGCCAGCAGCTCCACTACAGGGGCGGACAATCAGCCCCAGCATTTT.